This T cell receptor (beta chain) was sequenced during a study of technical replicates of blood from a few donors. Clones were read by immunoSEQ multiplex PCR, and TCRdb kept only the in-frame ones, dropping some. The table has about 79,000 clones, under 95% seen once. This CDR3 region has 14 residues. V shed 3 bases and J shed 3 bases, with 11 bases lying between them. Germline V gives CDR1 LGHNT, CDR2 FRNRAP. The sequencing input was T cells isolated from PBMCs. The source of this sequence is a human donor in good health. The genes are TRBV12-5 and TRBJ1-2; TRBD1 might be the D (5 bases). CDR3 loop: CASGLSDSYYGYTF. CDR3 sequence (DNA): TGTGCTAGTGGTTTAAGCGACAGCTACTATGGCTACACCTTC.